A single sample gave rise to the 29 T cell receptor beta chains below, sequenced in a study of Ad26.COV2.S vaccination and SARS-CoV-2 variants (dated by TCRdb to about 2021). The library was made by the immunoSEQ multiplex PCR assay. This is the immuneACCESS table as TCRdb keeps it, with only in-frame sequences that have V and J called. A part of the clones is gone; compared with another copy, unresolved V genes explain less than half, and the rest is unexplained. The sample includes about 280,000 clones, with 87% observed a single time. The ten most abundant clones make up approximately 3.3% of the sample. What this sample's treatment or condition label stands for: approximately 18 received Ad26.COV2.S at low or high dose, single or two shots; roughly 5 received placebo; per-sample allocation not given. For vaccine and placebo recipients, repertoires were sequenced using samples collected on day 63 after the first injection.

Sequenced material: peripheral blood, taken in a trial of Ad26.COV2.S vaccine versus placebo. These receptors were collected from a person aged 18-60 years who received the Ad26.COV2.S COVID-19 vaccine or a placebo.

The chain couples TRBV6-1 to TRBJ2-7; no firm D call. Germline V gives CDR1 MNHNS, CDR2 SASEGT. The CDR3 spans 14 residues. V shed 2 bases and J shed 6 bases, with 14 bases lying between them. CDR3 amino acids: CASSERFPPLEQYF. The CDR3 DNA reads TGTGCCAGCAGTGAAAGGTTTCCCCCGCTCGAGCAGTACTTC.

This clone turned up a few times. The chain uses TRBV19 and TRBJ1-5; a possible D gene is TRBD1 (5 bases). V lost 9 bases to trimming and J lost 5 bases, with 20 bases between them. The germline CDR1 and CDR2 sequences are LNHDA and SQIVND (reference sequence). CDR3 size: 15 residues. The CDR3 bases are TGTGCCAGCCGAACCCGCCAGGGAAGTGATCAGCCCCAGCATTTT. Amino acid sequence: CASRTRQGSDQPQHF.

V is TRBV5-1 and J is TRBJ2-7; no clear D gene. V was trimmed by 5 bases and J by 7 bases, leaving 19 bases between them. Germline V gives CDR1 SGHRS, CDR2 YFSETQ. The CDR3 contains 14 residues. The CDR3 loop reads CASSLGPRSQEQYF. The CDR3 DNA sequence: TGCGCCAGCAGTCTCGGCCCCAGAAGTCAGGAGCAGTACTTC.

CDR3 sequence: CASSQATSGGAWTQYF. The DNA for the CDR3 is TGTGCCAGCAGCCAAGCAACGAGCGGGGGGGCGTGGACCCAGTACTTC. This sequence joins TRBV3-1 (or the pseudogene TRBV3-2) and TRBJ2-5; 10 nucleotides line up with TRBD2. CDR1 is LGHDT, CDR2 YNNKEL, per germline (reference sequence). V gave up 1 base and J gave up 7 bases; unmatched junction bases: 9. The CDR3 spans 16 residues.

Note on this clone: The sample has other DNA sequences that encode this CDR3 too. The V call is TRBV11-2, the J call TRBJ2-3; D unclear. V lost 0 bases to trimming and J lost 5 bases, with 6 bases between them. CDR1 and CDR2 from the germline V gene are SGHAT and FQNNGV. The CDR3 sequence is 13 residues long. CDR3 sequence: CASSLDRGDTQYF. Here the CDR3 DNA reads TGTGCCAGCAGCTTAGACCGTGGAGATACGCAGTATTTT.

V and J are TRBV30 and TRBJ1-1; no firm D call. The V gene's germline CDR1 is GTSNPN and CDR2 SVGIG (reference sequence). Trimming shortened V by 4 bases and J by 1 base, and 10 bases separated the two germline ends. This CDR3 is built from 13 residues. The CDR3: CAWNRATNTEAFF. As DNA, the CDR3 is TGTGCCTGGAACCGAGCTACGAACACTGAAGCTTTCTTT.

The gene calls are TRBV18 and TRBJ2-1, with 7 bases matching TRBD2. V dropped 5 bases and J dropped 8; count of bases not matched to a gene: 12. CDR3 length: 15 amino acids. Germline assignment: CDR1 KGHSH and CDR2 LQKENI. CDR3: CASSFPGLSKDEQFF. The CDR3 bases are TGTGCCAGCTCATTTCCGGGACTAAGTAAGGATGAGCAGTTCTTC. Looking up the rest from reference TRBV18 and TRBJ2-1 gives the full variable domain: NAGVMQNPRHLVRRRGQEARLRCSPMKGHSHVYWYRQLPEEGLKFMVYLQKENIIDESGMPKERFSAEFPKEGPSILRIQQVVRGDSAAYFCASSFPGLSKDEQFFGPGTRLTVL.

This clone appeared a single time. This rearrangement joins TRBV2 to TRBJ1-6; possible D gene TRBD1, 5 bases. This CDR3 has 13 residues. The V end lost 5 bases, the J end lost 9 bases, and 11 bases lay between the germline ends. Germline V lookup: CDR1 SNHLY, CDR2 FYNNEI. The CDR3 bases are TGTGCCAGCAGTTGGCAGGGAGGTTCACCCCTCCACTTT. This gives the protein CASSWQGGSPLHF.

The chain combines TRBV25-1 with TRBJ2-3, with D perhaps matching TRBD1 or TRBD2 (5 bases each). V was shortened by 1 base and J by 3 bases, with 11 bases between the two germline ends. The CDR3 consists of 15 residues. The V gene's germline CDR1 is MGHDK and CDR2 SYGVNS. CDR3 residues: CASSESRGTTDTQYF. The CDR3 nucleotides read TGTGCCAGCAGTGAATCCAGAGGGACGACAGATACGCAGTATTTT.

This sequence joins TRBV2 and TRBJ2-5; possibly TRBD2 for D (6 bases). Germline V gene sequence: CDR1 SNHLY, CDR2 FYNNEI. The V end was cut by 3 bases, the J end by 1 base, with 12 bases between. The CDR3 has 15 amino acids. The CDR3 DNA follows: TGTGCCAGCAGTGAGTCCTGGCGGGGCCAAGAGACCCAGTACTTC. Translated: CASSESWRGQETQYF.

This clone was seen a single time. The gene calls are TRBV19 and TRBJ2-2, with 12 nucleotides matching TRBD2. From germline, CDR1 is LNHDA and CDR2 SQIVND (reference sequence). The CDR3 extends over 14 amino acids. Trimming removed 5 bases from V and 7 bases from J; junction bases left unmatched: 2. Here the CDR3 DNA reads TGTGCCAGTAGTCTAGCGGGGGGGAACGGGGAGCTGTTTTTT. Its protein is CASSLAGGNGELFF.

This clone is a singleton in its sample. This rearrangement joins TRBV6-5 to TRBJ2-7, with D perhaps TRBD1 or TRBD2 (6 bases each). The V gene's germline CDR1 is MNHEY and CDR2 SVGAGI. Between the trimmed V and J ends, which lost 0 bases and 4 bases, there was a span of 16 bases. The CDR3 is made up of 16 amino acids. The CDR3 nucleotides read TGTGCCAGCAGTTACTCGTATAGGGGGGTCGGTTACGAGCAGTACTTC. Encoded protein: CASSYSYRGVGYEQYF.

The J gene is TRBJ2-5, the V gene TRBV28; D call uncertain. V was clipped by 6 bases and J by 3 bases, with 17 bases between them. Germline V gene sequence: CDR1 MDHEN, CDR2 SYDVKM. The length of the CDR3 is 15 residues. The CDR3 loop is CASSRPAAGKETQYF. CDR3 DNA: TGTGCCAGCAGCCGACCCGCGGCAGGAAAAGAGACCCAGTACTTC.

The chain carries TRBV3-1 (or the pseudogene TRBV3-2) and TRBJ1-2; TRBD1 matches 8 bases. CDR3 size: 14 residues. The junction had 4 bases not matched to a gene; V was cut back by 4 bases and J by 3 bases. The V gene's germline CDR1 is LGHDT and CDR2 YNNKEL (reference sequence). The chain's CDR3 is CASSRGQGDYGYTF. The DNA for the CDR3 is TGTGCCAGCAGCCGCGGACAGGGTGACTATGGCTACACCTTC.

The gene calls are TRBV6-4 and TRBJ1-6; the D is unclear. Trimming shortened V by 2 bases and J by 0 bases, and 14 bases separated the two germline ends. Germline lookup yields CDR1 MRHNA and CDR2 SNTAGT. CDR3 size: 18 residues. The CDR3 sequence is CASSDPRRASSYNSPLHF. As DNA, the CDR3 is TGTGCCAGCAGTGACCCCCGAAGGGCTTCCTCCTATAATTCACCCCTCCACTTT.

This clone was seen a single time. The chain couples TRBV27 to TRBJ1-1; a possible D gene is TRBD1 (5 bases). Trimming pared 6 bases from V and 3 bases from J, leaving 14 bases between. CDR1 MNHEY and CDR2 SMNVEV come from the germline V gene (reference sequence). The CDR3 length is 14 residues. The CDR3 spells CASSPLRGHTEAFF. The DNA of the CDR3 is TGTGCCAGCAGCCCACTAAGGGGCCACACTGAAGCTTTCTTT.

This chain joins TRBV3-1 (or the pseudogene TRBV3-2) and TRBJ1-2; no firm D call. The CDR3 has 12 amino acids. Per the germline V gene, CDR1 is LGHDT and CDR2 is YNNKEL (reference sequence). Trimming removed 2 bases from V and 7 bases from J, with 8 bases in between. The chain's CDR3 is CASSQLEGGYTF. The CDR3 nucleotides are TGTGCCAGCAGCCAATTAGAGGGTGGCTACACCTTC.

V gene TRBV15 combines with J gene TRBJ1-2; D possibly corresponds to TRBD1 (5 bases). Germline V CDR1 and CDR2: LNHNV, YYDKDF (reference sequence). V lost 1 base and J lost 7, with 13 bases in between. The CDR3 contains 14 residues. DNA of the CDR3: TGTGCCACCAGCAGAGTTTCAGGGATGGGTGGCTACACCTTC. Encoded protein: CATSRVSGMGGYTF.

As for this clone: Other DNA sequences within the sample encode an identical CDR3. The CDR3 sequence: CSVGEETQYF. The CDR3 nucleotides read TGCAGCGTGGGAGAGGAGACCCAGTACTTC. This chain joins TRBV29-1 and TRBJ2-5, with D possibly TRBD2 on 5 matching bases. Germline V lookup: CDR1 SQVTM, CDR2 ANQGSEA. This CDR3 has 10 amino acids. V lost 6 bases and J lost 5, with 7 bases in between.

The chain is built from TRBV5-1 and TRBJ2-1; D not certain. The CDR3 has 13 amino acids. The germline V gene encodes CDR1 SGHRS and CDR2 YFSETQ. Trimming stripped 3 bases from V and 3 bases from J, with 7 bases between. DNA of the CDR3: TGCGCCAGCAGCTCTCGTAACTACAATGAGCAGTTCTTC. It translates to CASSSRNYNEQFF.

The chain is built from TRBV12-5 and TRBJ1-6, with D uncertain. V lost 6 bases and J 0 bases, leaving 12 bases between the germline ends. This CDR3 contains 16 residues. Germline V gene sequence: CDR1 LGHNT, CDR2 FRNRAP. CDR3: CASGYAVSSYNSPLHF. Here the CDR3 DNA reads TGTGCTAGTGGCTATGCCGTCAGCTCCTATAATTCACCCCTCCACTTT. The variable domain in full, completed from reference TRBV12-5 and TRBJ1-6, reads DARVTQTPRHKVTEMGQEVTMRCQPILGHNTVFWYRQTMMQGLELLAYFRNRAPLDDSGMPKDRFSAEMPDATLATLKIQPSEPRDSAVYFCASGYAVSSYNSPLHFGNGTRLTVT.

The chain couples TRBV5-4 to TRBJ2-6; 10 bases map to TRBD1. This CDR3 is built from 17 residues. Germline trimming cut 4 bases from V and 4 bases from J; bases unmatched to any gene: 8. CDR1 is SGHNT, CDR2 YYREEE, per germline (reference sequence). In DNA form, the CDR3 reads TGTGCCAGCAGCCCGACAGGGGGCGCAAGCGGGGCCAACGTCCTGACTTTC. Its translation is CASSPTGGASGANVLTF.

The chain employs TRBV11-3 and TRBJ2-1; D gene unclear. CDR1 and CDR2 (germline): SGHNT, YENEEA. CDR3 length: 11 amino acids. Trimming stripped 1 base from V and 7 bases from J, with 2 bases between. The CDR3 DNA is TGTGCCAGCAGCTTAGGTAATGAGCAGTTCTTC. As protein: CASSLGNEQFF. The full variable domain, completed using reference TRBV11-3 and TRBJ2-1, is EAGVVQSPRYKIIEKKQPVAFWCNPISGHNTLYWYLQNLGQGPELLIRYENEEAVDDSQLPKDRFSAERLKGVDSTLKIQPAELGDSAVYLCASSLGNEQFFGPGTRLTVL.

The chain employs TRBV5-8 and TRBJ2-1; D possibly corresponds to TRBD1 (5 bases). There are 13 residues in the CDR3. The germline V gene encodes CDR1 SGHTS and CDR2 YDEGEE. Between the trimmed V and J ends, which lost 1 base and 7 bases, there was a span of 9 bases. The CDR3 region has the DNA TGTGCCAGCAGCTTGTCCGACAGAAATGAGCAGTTCTTC. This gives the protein CASSLSDRNEQFF.

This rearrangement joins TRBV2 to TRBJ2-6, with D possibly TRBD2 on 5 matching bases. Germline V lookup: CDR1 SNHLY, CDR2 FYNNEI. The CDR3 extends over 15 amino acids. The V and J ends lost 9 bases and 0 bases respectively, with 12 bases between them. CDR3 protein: CARGGSYSGANVLTF. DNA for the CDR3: TGTGCCAGAGGAGGTAGTTACTCTGGGGCCAACGTCCTGACTTTC.

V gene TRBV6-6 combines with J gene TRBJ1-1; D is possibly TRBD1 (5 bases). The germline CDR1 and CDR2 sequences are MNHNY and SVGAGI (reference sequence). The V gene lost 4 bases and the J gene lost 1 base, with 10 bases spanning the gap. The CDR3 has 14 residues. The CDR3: CASSFQGRNTEAFF. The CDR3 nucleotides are TGTGCCAGCAGTTTTCAGGGACGGAACACTGAAGCTTTCTTT.

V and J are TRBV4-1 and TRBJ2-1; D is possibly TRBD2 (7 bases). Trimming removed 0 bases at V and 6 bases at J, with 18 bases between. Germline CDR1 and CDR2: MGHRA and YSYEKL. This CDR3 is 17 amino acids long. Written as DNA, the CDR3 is TGCGCCAGCAGCCAAGATCGAAGGGGGGGGGCCCTCAATGAGCAGTTCTTC. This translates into CASSQDRRGGALNEQFF.

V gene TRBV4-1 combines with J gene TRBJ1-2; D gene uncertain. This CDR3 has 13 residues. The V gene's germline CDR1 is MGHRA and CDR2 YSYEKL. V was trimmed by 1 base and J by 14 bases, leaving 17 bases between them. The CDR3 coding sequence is TGCGCCAGCAGCCAAGCGTTAGAGCCGAGGAGGACCTTC. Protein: CASSQALEPRRTF.

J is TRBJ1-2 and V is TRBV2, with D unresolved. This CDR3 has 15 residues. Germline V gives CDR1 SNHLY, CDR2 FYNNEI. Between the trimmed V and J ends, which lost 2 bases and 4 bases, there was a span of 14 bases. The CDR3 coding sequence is TGTGCCAGCAGTGAAATCCCCACGGGCATCTATGGCTACACCTTC. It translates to CASSEIPTGIYGYTF. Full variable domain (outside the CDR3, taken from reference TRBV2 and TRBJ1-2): EPEVTQTPSHQVTQMGQEVILRCVPISNHLYFYWYRQILGQKVEFLVSFYNNEISEKSEIFDDQFSVERPDGSNFTLKIRSTKLEDSAMYFCASSEIPTGIYGYTFGSGTRLTVV.